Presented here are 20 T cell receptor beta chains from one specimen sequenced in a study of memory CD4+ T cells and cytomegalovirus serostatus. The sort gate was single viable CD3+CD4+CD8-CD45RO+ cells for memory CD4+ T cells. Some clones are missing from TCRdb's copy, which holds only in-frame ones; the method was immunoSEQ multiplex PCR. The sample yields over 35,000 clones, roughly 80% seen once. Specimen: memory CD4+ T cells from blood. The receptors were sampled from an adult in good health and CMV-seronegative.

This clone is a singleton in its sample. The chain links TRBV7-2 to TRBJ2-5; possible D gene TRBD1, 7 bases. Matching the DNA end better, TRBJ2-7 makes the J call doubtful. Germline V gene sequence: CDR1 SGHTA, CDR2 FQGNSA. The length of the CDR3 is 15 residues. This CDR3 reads CASSLAGGQNYEQYF. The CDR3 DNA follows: TGTGCCAGCAGCTTAGCGGGGGGACAGAATTACGAGCAGTACTTC.

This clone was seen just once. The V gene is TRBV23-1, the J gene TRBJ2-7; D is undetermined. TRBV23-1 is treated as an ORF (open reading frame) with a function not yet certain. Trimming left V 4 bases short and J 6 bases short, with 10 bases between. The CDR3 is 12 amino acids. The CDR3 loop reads CASSRRVGEQYF. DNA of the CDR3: TGCGCCAGCAGTCGTCGAGTGGGCGAGCAGTACTTC.

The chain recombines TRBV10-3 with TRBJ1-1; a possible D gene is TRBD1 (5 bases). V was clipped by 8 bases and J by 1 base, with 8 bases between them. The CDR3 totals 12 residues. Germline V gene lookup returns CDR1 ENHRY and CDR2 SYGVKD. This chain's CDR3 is CAIGTPNTEAFF. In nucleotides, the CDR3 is TGTGCCATCGGGACCCCGAACACTGAAGCTTTCTTT.

For the CDR3, the DNA is TGTGCCAGCAGTGAGATTGCGGGGGGCCAGGGAGAGACCCAGTACTTC. Residues: CASSEIAGGQGETQYF. V gene TRBV25-1 combines with J gene TRBJ2-5; 8 bases align to TRBD2. With 3 bases clipped from V and 4 bases from J, the junction kept 10 bases outside the gene matches. The CDR3 spans 16 residues. From germline, CDR1 is MGHDK and CDR2 SYGVNS.

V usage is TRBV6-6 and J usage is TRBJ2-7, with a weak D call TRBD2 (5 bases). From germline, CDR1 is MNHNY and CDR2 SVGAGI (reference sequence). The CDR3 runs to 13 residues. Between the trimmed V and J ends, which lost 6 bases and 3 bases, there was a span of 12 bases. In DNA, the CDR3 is TGTGCCAGCAGCCCCGCGGGTAACTACGAGCAGTACTTC. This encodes CASSPAGNYEQYF.

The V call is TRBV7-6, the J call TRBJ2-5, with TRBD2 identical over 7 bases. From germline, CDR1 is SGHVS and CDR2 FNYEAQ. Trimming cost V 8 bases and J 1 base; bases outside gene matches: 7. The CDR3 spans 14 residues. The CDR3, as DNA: TGTGCCAGCGGATCCGGGGGGACCCAAGAGACCCAGTACTTC. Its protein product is CASGSGGTQETQYF.

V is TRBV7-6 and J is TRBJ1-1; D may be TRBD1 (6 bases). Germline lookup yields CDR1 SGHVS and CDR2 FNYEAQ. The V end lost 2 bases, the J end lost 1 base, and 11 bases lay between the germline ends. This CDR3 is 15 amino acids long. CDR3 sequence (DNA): TGTGCCAGCAGCTTACGAGGGGGGGGGAACACTGAAGCTTTCTTT. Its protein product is CASSLRGGGNTEAFF.

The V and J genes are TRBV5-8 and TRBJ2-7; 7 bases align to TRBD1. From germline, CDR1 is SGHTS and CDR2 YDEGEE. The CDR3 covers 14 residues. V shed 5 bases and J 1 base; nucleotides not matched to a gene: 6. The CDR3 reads CASRSRQGSYEQYF. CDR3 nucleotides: TGTGCCAGCAGATCTCGACAGGGTTCCTACGAGCAGTACTTC.

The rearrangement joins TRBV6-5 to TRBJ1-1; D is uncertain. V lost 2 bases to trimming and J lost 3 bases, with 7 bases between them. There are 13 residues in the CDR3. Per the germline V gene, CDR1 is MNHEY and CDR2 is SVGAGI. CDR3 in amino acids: CASSYEEYTEAFF. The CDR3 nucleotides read TGTGCCAGCAGTTACGAAGAATACACTGAAGCTTTCTTT.

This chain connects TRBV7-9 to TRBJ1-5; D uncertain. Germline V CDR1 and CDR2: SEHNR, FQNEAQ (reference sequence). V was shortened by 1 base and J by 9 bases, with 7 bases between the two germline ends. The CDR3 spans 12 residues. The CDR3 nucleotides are TGTGCCAGCAGCTTAGACAGACGGCCCCAGCATTTT. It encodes CASSLDRRPQHF.

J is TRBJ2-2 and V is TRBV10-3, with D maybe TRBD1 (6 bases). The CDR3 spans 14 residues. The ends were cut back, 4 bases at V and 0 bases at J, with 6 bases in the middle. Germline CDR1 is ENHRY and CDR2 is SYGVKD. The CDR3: CAISAGANTGELFF. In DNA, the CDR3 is TGTGCCATCAGTGCAGGGGCGAACACCGGGGAGCTGTTTTTT.

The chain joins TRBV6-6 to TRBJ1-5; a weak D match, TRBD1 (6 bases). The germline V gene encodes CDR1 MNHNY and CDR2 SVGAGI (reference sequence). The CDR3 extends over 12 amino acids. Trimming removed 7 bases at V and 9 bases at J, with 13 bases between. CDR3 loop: CASNPGVRPQHF. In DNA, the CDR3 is TGTGCCAGCAACCCAGGGGTACGGCCCCAGCATTTT.

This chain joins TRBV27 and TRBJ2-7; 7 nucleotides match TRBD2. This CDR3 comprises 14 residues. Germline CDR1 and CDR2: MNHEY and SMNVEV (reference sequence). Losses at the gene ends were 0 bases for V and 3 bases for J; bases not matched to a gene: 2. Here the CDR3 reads CASSLSGGHYEQYF. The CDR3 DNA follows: TGTGCCAGCAGTTTATCGGGAGGGCACTACGAGCAGTACTTC.

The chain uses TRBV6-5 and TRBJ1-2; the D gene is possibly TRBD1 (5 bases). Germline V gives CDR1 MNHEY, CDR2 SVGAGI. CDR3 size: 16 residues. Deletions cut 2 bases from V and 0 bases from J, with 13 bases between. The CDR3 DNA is TGTGCCAGCAGTTACGGGGCAGGGAAAACTAACTATGGCTACACCTTC. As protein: CASSYGAGKTNYGYTF.

Here the CDR3 DNA reads TGTGCCATCAGTCGGGACCCCGGCACAGATACGCAGTATTTT. Its translation: CAISRDPGTDTQYF. This rearrangement joins TRBV10-3 to TRBJ2-3, with D perhaps being TRBD1 or TRBD2 (5 bases each). The germline V and J ends were trimmed by 5 bases and 1 base, with 10 bases remaining between them. Germline V CDR1 and CDR2: ENHRY, SYGVKD. The CDR3 has 14 residues.

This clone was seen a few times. CDR3: CASSLVLGNTIYF. Written as DNA, the CDR3 is TGTGCCAGCAGCTTAGTCCTAGGTAACACCATATATTTT. This chain connects TRBV7-7 to TRBJ1-3; D unclear. CDR1 and CDR2 (germline): SSHAT, FNYEAQ (reference sequence). CDR3 length equals 13 residues. The V gene lost 1 base and the J gene lost 7 bases, with 8 bases spanning the gap.

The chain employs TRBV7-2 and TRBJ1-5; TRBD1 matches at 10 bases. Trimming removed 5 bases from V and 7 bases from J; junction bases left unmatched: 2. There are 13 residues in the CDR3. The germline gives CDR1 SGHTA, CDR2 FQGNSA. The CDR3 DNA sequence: TGTGCCAGCAGCCCGGGACAGGGGCAGCCCCAGCATTTT. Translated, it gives CASSPGQGQPQHF.

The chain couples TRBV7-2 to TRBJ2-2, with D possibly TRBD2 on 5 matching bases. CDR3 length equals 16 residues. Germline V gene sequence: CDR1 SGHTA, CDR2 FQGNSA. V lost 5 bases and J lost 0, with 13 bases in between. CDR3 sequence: CASSLGVSANTGELFF. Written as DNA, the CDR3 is TGTGCCAGCAGCCTCGGGGTATCCGCGAACACCGGGGAGCTGTTTTTT.

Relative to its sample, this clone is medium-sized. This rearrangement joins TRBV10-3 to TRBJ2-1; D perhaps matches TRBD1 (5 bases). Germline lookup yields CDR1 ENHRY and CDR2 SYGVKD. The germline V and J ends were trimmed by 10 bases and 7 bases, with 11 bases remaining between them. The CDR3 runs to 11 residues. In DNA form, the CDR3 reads TGTGCCAGCAAACAGGAGAATGAGCAGTTCTTC. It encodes CASKQENEQFF.

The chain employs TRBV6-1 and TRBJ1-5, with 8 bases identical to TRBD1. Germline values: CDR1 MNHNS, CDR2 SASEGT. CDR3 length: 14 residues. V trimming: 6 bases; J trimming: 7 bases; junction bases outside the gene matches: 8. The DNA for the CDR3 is TGTGCCAGCAGGACCAGGGGGCACGGGCAGCCCCAGCATTTT. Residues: CASRTRGHGQPQHF.